The clone carrying this TCR beta chain was seen just once. Its antigen is still unknown. CDR1 is PRHDT and CDR2 is FYEKMQ in the germline V gene (reference sequence). The CDR3 contains 11 residues. V was shortened by 5 bases and J by 7 bases, with 8 bases between the two germline ends. Profiling relied on immunoSEQ multiplex PCR, and the TCRdb table lists in-frame clones only, not all of them. The sample shows 65,000 to 80,000 clones, 90% to 95% of them seen only once. These data belong to a study of cytomegalovirus exposure and HLA in healthy donors. Notes on the study in general: According to reports, the classifier identified cytomegalovirus status with high specificity and sensitivity.

The chain is built from TRBV13 and TRBJ1-2; a weak D match, TRBD1 (6 bases). The sample consisted of PBMCs. This clonotype was sampled from a woman younger than 35 in good health and CMV-seronegative. The CDR3 sequence: CASSAGVGYTF. DNA for the CDR3: TGTGCCAGCAGCGCAGGGGTTGGCTACACCTTC.